This T cell receptor beta chain came from a study of T cells of healthy individuals. TCRdb reprocessed the 5' RACE reads with MiXCR, giving one entry per CDR3 protein. The profile shows around 63,000 distinct CDR3 sequences, 16% of them singletons. Between the trimmed V and J ends, which lost 6 bases and 1 base, there was a span of 11 bases. Germline V gene sequence: CDR1 MNHNY, CDR2 SVGAGI (reference sequence). This CDR3 is 14 amino acids long. This clonotype was seen repeatedly, ten times or more. V and J are TRBV6-6 and TRBJ2-3; D might be TRBD1 (5 bases). The sequence came from a human donor in good health. The CDR3 here is CASSNVRGTDTQYF. For the CDR3, the DNA is TGTGCCAGCAGCAACGTCAGGGGCACAGATACGCAGTATTTT.